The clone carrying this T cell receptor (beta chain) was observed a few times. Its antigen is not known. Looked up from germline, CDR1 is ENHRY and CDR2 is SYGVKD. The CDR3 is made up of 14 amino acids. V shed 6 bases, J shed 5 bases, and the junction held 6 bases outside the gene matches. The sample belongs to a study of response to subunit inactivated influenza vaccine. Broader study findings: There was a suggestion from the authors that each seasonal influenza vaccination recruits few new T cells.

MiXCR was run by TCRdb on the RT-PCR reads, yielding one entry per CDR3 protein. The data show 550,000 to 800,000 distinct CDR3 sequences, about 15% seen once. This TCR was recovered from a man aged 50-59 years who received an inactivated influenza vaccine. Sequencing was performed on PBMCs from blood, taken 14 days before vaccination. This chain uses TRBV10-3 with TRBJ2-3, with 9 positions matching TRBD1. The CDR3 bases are TGTGCCATCAGCCCGGGACAGGGCGTAGATACGCAGTATTTT. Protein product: CAISPGQGVDTQYF.